This TCR beta chain is from a study of pediatric ulcerative colitis. Study-wide findings and caveats: Rectal repertoires separated controls, mild-moderate and acute severe colitis.

This was a survey-level run. Sequencing depth was up to 500,000 reads per sample. Clones were read by immunoSEQ multiplex PCR, and TCRdb kept only the in-frame ones, dropping some. Among around 12,000 clones listed, over 60% were seen once. Comment on this clone: The target antigen is unknown.

Rectal tissue came from one to two pinch biopsies taken at colonoscopy. CDR3 length: 17 residues. The V end was cut by 4 bases, the J end by 6 bases, with 22 bases between. Germline-derived CDR1 and CDR2 are LGHNA and YSLEER. The sequence came from a boy aged 5-17 years who was a control in a study of pediatric ulcerative colitis. J is TRBJ2-1 and V is TRBV4-3, with a tentative D call TRBD1 (6 bases). Input material: gut tissue. CDR3 bases: TGCGCCAGCAGCCGAGCGTCTCAGGGGCTTGGAGGCAATGAGCAGTTCTTC. Protein product: CASSRASQGLGGNEQFF.